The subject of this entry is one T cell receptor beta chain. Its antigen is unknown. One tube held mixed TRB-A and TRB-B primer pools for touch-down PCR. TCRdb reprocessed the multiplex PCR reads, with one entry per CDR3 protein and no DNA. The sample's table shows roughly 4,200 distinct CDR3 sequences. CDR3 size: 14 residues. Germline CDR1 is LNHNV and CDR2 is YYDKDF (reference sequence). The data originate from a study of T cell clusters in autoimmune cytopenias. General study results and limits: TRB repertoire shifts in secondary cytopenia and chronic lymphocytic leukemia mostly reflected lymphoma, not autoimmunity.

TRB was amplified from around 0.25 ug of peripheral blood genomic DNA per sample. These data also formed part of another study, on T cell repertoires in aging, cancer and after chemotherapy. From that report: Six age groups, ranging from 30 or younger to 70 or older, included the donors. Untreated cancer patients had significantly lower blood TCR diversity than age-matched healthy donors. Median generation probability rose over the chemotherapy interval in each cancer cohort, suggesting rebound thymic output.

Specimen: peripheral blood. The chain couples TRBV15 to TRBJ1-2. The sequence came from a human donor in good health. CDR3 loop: CATSREDLAWGYTF.